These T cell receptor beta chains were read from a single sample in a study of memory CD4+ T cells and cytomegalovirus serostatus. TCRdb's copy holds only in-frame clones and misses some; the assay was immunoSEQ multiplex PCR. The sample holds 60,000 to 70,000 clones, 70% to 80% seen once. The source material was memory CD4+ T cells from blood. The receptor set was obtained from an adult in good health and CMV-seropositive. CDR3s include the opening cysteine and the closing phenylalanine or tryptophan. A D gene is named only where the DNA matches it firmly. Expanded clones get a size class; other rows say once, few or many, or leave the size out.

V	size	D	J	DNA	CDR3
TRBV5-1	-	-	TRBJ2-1	TGCGCCAGCAGCGTTAAGACGAGAACAGACAATGAGCAGTTCTTC	CASSVKTRTDNEQFF
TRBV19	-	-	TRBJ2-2	TGTGCCAGTAGTATAGAACTGAACACCGGGGAGCTGTTTTTT	CASSIELNTGELFF
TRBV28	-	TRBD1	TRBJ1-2	TGTGCCAGCAGCCCCGGACAGGGAGGTTACTATGGCTACACCTTC	CASSPGQGGYYGYTF
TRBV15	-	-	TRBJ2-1	TGTGCCACCGGGGACTCCAACTACAATGAGCAGTTCTTC	CATGDSNYNEQFF
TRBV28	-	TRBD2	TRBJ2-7	TGTGCCAGCAGCTTAGCGGGAGAGACCTACGAGCAGTACTTC	CASSLAGETYEQYF
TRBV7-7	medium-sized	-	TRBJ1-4	TGTGCTAGCAGCTTAGGGGGAGGAACTAATGAAAAACTGTTTTTT	CASSLGGGTNEKLFF
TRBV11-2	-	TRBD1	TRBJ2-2	TGTGCCAGCAGCTCACCCCTGTATAGGGGACAGGGGGACCCCGGGGAGCTGTTTTTT	CASSSPLYRGQGDPGELFF
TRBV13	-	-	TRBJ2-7	TGTGCCAGCAGCCCCTATCGGGGGTCCTACGAGCAGTACTTC	CASSPYRGSYEQYF
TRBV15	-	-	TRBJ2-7	TGTGCCACCAGCAGAGAGCAGGGTACCTACGAGCAGTACTTC	CATSREQGTYEQYF
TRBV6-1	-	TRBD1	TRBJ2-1	TGTGCCAGCAGTACCCCGGGACAGGGGTCGTATGAGCAGTTCTTC	CASSTPGQGSYEQFF
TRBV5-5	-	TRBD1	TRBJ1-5	TGTGCCAGCAGCCGGGACAGGGTTGGTCAGCCCCAGCATTTT	CASSRDRVGQPQHF
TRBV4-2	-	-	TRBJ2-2	TGTGCCAGCAGCCACCCACAATGGAACCTGAACACCGGGGAGCTGTTTTTT	CASSHPQWNLNTGELFF
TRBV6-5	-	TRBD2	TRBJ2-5	TGTGCCAGCAGTTACTCGGGAGGGTTCATCAGAGAGACCCAGTACTTC	CASSYSGGFIRETQYF
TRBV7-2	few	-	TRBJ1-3	TGTGCCAGCAGCTTAAGGCCTCTCTCTGGAAACACCATATATTTT	CASSLRPLSGNTIYF
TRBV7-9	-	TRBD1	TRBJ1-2	TGTGCCAGCAGCTTTCTACAGGGGATAGAAGGCTACACCTTC	CASSFLQGIEGYTF
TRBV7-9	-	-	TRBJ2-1	TGTGCCAGCAGCTTAGCGCTTGAGGGAGTGGGCTACAATGAGCAGTTCTTC	CASSLALEGVGYNEQFF
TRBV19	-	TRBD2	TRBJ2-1	TGTGCCAGTACCGGGACTAGTTACAATGAGCAGTTCTTC	CASTGTSYNEQFF
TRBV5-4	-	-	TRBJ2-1	TGTGCCAGCAGCCATAAACAGGGTTCGGTTGAGCAGTTCTTC	CASSHKQGSVEQFF
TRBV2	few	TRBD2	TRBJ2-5	TGTGCCAGCAGCATGGGACTAGCGGGGGGAGTGGAGACCCAGTACTTC	CASSMGLAGGVETQYF
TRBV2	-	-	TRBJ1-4	TGTGCCAGCAGGTTTGCAACTAATGAAAAACTGTTTTTT	CASRFATNEKLFF
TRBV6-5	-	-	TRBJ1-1	TGTGCCAGCAGTTACACAGGGCGGGCTGAAGCTTTCTTT	CASSYTGRAEAFF
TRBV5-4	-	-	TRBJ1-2	TGTGCCAGCAGCTGGGGGGACGGCGGATATGGCTACACCTTC	CASSWGDGGYGYTF
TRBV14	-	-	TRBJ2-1	TGTGCCAGCAGCCAAGGGTCCAGGGGGGCCCAACCCTACAATGAGCAGTTCTTC	CASSQGSRGAQPYNEQFF
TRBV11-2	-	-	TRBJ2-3	TGTGCCAGCAGCCTTATTGACAGTAGCACAGATACGCAGTATTTT	CASSLIDSSTDTQYF
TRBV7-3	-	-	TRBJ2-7	TGTGCCAGCAGCGCCCAGGGTGAAGGAGAGCAGTACTTC	CASSAQGEGEQYF
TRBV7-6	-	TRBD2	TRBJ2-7	TGTGCCAGCAGCCGCACTAGCGGGGGGTCCTACGAGCAGTACTTC	CASSRTSGGSYEQYF
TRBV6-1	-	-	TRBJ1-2	TGTGCCAGCACCCTGGACACGCTCGGCTACACCTTC	CASTLDTLGYTF
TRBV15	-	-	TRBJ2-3	TGTGCCACCAGCAGAGAGGAAGGGGGATATAATCCAGATACGCAGTATTTT	CATSREEGGYNPDTQYF
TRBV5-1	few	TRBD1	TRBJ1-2	TGCGCCAGCAGCACCTTGACAGGGGCCTCGCTATCTGGCGGCTACACCTTC	CASSTLTGASLSGGYTF
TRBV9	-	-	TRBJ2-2	TGTGCCAGCAGCTTCCGACCCCGAACCTCCACCGGGGAGCTGTTTTTT	CASSFRPRTSTGELFF
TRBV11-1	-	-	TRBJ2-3	TGTGCCAGCAGCTTAGACAGGGACCACACAGATACGCAGTATTTT	CASSLDRDHTDTQYF
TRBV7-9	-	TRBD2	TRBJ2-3	TGTGCCAGCAGCTCCCGACTAGCGGGAGAGACCGATACGCAGTATTTT	CASSSRLAGETDTQYF
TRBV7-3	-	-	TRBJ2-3	TGTGCCAGCAGCTTGGGGGGGCCAGATACGCAGTATTTT	CASSLGGPDTQYF
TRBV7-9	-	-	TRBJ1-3	TGTGCCAGCAGCCTCAGGGAATACTCTGGAAACACCATATATTTT	CASSLREYSGNTIYF
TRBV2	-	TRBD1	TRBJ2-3	TGTGCCAGCACGGACAGGGGGATTACAGATACGCAGTATTTT	CASTDRGITDTQYF
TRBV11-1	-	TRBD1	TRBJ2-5	TGTGCCAGCAGCCGATTGGGACAGGGGGAGACCCAGTACTTC	CASSRLGQGETQYF
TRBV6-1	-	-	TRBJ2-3	TGTGCCAGCAGTGCGGGGGTGGGTAGCGGCCGCACAGATACGCAGTATTTT	CASSAGVGSGRTDTQYF
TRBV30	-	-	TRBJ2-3	TGTGCCTGGAGTCCCTCGGGCACAGATACGCAGTATTTT	CAWSPSGTDTQYF
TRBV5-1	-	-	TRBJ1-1	TGCGCCAGCAGCTTGGCCGGGGCGAGTACTGAAGCTTTCTTT	CASSLAGASTEAFF
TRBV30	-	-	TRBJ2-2	TGTGCCTACTCCGGGGTGCCGGGGACCGGGGAGCTGTTTTTT	CAYSGVPGTGELFF
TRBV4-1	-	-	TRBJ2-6	TGCGCCAGCAGCCTTGCTGGGGCCAACGTCCTGACTTTC	CASSLAGANVLTF
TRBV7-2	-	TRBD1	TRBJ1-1	TGTGCCAGCAGCTTAGGGGGACCCGGGACAGGGAACACTGAAGCTTTCTTT	CASSLGGPGTGNTEAFF
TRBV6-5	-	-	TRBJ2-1	TGTGCCAGCAGTTATCATCCGGGGCAGGGCTATGAGCAGTTCTTC	CASSYHPGQGYEQFF
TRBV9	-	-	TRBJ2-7	TGTGCCAGCAGCCCCGGGGTAGGACTTATCTCCTACGAGCAGTACTTC	CASSPGVGLISYEQYF